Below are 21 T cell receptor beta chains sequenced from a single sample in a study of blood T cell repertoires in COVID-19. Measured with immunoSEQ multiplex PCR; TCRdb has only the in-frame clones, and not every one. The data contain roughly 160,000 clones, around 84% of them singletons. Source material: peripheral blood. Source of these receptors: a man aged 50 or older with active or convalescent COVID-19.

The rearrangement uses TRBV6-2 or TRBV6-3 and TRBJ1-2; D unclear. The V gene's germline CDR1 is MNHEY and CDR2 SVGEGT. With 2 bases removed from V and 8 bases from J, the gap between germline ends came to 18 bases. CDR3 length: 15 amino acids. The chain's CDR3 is CASSYRGSALGGYTF. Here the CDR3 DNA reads TGTGCCAGCAGTTACCGGGGTTCGGCCCTGGGGGGCTACACCTTC.

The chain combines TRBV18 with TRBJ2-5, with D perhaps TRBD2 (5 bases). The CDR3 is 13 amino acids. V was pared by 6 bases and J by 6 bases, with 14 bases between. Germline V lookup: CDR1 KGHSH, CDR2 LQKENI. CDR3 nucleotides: TGTGCCAGCTCCCTAGAACGGGATCAGACCCAGTACTTC. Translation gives CASSLERDQTQYF.

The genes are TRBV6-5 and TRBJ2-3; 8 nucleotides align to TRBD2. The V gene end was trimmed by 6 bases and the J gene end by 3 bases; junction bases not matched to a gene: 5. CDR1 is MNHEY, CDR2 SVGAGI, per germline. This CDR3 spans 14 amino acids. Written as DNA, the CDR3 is TGTGCCAGCAGCAAAGCGGGGGAAACAGATACGCAGTATTTT. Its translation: CASSKAGETDTQYF.

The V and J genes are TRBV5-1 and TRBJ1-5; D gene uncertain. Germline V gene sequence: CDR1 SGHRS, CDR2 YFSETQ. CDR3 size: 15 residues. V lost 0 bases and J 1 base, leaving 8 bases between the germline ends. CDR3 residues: CASSLAGLSNQPQHF. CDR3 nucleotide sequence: TGCGCCAGCAGCTTGGCCGGGTTGAGCAATCAGCCCCAGCATTTT.

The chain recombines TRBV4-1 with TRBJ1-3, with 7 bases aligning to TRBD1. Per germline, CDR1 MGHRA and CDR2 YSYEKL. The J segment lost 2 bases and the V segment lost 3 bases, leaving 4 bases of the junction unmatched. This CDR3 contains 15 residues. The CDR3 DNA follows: TGCGCCAGCAGCCATGGGCAGGGGGCTGGAAACACCATATATTTT. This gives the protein CASSHGQGAGNTIYF.

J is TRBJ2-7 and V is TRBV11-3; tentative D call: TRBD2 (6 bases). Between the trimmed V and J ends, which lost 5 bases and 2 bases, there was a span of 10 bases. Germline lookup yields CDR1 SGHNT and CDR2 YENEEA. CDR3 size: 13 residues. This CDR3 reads CASSPGLPYEQYF. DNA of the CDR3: TGTGCCAGCAGCCCGGGACTCCCCTACGAGCAGTACTTC.

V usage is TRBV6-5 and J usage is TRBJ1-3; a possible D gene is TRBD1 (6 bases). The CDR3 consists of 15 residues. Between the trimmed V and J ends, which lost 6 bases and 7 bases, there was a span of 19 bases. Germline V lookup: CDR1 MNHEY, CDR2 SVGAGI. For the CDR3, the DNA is TGTGCCAGCAGAGCGACAGGAGCCCGAAGGAACACCATATATTTT. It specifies CASRATGARRNTIYF.

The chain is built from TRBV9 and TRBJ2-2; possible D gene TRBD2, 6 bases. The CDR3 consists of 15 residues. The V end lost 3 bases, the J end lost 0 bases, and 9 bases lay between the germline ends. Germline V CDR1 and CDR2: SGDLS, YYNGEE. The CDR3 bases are TGTGCCAGCAGCGGAGGGACTGCGAACACCGGGGAGCTGTTTTTT. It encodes CASSGGTANTGELFF. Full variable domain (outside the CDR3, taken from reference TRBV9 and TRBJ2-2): DSGVTQTPKHLITATGQRVTLRCSPRSGDLSVYWYQQSLDQGLQFLIQYYNGEERAKGNILERFSAQQFPDLHSELNLSSLELGDSALYFCASSGGTANTGELFFGEGSRLTVL.

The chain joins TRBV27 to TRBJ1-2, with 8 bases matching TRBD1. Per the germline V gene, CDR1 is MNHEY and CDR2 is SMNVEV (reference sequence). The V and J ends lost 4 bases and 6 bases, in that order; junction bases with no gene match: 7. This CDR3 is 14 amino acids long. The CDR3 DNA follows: TGTGCCAGCAGTTCGATATTGGACAGGGATGGCTACACCTTC. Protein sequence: CASSSILDRDGYTF.

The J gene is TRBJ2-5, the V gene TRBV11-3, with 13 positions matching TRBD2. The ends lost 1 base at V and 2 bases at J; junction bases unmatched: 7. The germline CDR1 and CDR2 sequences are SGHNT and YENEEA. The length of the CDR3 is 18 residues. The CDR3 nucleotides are TGTGCCAGCAGCTTAGGGACTAGCGGGGGCCGACAACAAGAGACCCAGTACTTC. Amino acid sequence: CASSLGTSGGRQQETQYF.

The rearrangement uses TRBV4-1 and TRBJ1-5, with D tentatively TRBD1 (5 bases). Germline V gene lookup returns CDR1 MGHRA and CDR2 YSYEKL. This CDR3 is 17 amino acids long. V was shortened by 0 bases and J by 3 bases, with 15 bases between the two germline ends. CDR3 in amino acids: CASSQDVYDSNNQPQHF. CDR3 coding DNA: TGCGCCAGCAGCCAAGATGTATACGACAGCAACAATCAGCCCCAGCATTTT.

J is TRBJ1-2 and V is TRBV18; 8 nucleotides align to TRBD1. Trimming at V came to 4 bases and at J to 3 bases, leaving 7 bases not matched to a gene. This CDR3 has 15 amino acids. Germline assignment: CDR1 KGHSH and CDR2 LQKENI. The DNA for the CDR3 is TGTGCCAGCTCACAAGGGACAGGCACCGACTATGGCTACACCTTC. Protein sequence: CASSQGTGTDYGYTF. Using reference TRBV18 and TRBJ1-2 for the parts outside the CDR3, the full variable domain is NAGVMQNPRHLVRRRGQEARLRCSPMKGHSHVYWYRQLPEEGLKFMVYLQKENIIDESGMPKERFSAEFPKEGPSILRIQQVVRGDSAAYFCASSQGTGTDYGYTFGSGTRLTVV.

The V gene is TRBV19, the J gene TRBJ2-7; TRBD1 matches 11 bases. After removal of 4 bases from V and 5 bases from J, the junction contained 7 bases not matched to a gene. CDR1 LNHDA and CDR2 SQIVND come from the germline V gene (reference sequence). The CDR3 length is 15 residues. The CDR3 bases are TGTGCCAGTAGTACTTTGTGGGACAGGGGGGACGAGCAGTACTTC. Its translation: CASSTLWDRGDEQYF.

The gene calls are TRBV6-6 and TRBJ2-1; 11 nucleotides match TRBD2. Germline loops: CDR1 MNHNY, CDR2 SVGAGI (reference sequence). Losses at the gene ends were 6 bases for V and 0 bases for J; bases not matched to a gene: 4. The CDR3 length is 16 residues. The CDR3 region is CASSPGTSGSYNEQFF. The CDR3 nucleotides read TGTGCCAGCAGCCCCGGGACTAGCGGCTCCTACAATGAGCAGTTCTTC.

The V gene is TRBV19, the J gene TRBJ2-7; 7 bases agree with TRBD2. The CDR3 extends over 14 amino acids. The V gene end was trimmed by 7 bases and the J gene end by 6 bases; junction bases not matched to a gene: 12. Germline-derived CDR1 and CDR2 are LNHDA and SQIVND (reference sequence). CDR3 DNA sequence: TGTGCCAGTAAAGTGAGACTAGCTATTGGCGAGCAGTACTTC. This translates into CASKVRLAIGEQYF.

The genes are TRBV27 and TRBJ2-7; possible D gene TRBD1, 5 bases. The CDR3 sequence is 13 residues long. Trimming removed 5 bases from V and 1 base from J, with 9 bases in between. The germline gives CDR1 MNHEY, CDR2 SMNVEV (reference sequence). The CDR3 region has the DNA TGTGCCAGCAGTCGACAGAGATCCTACGAGCAGTACTTC. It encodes CASSRQRSYEQYF.

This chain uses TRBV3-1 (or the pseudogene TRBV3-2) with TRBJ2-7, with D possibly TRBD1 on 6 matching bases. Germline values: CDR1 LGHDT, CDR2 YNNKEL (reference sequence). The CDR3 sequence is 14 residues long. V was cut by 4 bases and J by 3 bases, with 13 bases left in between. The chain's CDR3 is CASSREQGYYEQYF. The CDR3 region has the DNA TGTGCCAGCAGCCGCGAACAGGGTTACTACGAGCAGTACTTC.

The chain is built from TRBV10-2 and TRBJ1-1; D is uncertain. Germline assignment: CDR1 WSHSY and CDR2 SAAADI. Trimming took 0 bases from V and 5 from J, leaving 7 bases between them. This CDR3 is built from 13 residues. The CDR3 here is CASSESVGTEAFF. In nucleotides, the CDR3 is TGCGCCAGCAGTGAGTCGGTCGGGACTGAAGCTTTCTTT.

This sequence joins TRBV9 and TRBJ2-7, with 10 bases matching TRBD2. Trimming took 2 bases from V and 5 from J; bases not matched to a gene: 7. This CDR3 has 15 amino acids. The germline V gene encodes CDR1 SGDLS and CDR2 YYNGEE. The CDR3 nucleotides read TGTGCCAGCAGCGTGGCTAGCGGGAGTCGGAACGAGCAGTACTTC. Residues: CASSVASGSRNEQYF.

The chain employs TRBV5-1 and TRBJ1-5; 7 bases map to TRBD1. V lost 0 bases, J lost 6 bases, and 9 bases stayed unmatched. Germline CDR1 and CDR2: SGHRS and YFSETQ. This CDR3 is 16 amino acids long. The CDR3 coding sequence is TGCGCCAGCAGCTTGGCCCCCCAGGGGGGAAGTCAGCCCCAGCATTTT. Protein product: CASSLAPQGGSQPQHF.

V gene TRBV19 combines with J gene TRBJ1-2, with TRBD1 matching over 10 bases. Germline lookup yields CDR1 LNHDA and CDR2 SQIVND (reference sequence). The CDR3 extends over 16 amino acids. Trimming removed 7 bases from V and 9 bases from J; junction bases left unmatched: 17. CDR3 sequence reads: CASTPRGGTGVFRYTF. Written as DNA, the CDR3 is TGTGCCAGTACCCCACGGGGAGGGACAGGGGTTTTTCGCTACACCTTC.